This is a list of T cell receptor beta chains from one sample in a study of blood T cell repertoires in COVID-19. The method was immunoSEQ multiplex PCR; TCRdb's version includes in-frame clones alone and lacks a portion of them. Seen here are roughly 200,000 clones, 75% to 85% observed once, and the top ten hold approximately 9.9%. What was sequenced was peripheral blood. Every receptor here comes from a woman between 35 and 50 years old with COVID-19, enrolled during active disease. Both conserved end residues are part of each CDR3. The order of the fields is J gene, clone size, V gene, D gene, CDR3 protein, CDR3 DNA. The D gene is left open where the match is weak. Not all rows give a size; the values are once, few, many and, for expanded clones, a class.

J gene: TRBJ1-1
clone size: NA
V gene: TRBV3-1/TRBV3-2
D gene: NA
CDR3 protein: CASSQDWEEGTEAFF
CDR3 DNA: TGTGCCAGCAGCCAAGATTGGGAGGAGGGCACTGAAGCTTTCTTT

J gene: TRBJ2-7
clone size: NA
V gene: TRBV12-3/TRBV12-4
D gene: NA
CDR3 protein: CASTLGPRYEQYF
CDR3 DNA: TGTGCCAGCACCTTGGGGCCGCGCTACGAGCAGTACTTC

J gene: TRBJ2-1
clone size: NA
V gene: TRBV18
D gene: TRBD1
CDR3 protein: CASSSLPWTGNNYNEQFF
CDR3 DNA: TGTGCCAGCTCATCTCTCCCTTGGACAGGCAACAACTACAATGAGCAGTTCTTC

J gene: TRBJ2-7
clone size: NA
V gene: TRBV5-4
D gene: TRBD2
CDR3 protein: CASSPGLAAYEQYF
CDR3 DNA: TGTGCCAGCTCACCCGGACTAGCGGCTTACGAGCAGTACTTC

J gene: TRBJ2-7
clone size: NA
V gene: TRBV27
D gene: TRBD1
CDR3 protein: CASSLSGQGIWHEQYF
CDR3 DNA: TGTGCCAGCAGTTTATCGGGACAGGGGATATGGCACGAGCAGTACTTC

J gene: TRBJ1-5
clone size: NA
V gene: TRBV6-5
D gene: TRBD1
CDR3 protein: CASSDRVNQPQHF
CDR3 DNA: TGTGCCAGTTCGGACAGGGTCAATCAGCCCCAGCATTTT

J gene: TRBJ2-2
clone size: NA
V gene: TRBV15
D gene: TRBD2
CDR3 protein: CATRSGRGAGELFF
CDR3 DNA: TGTGCCACCAGGAGCGGGAGGGGAGCCGGGGAGCTGTTTTTT

J gene: TRBJ1-1
clone size: NA
V gene: TRBV5-1
D gene: TRBD1
CDR3 protein: CASSLGDRGSEAFF
CDR3 DNA: TGCGCCAGCAGCTTGGGGGACAGGGGATCTGAAGCTTTCTTT

J gene: TRBJ2-6
clone size: NA
V gene: TRBV28
D gene: NA
CDR3 protein: CASSFTGMPRSGANVLTF
CDR3 DNA: TGTGCCAGCAGCTTTACCGGGATGCCTAGATCTGGGGCCAACGTCCTGACTTTC

J gene: TRBJ2-3
clone size: NA
V gene: TRBV5-4
D gene: NA
CDR3 protein: CASSFGDTQYF
CDR3 DNA: TGTGCCAGCAGCTTCGGAGATACGCAGTATTTT

J gene: TRBJ2-2
clone size: NA
V gene: TRBV5-6
D gene: TRBD1
CDR3 protein: CASSLYLRRTGNTGELFF
CDR3 DNA: TGTGCCAGCAGCTTGTATCTTAGGCGGACAGGGAACACCGGGGAGCTGTTTTTT

J gene: TRBJ2-2
clone size: NA
V gene: TRBV6-6
D gene: TRBD2
CDR3 protein: CASFEGGGRTGELFF
CDR3 DNA: TGTGCCAGCTTCGAGGGCGGGGGGAGAACCGGGGAGCTGTTTTTT

J gene: TRBJ2-3
clone size: NA
V gene: TRBV3-1/TRBV3-2
D gene: TRBD2
CDR3 protein: CASSTRTSGDVDTQYF
CDR3 DNA: TGTGCCAGCAGCACCCGGACTAGCGGGGATGTGGATACGCAGTATTTT

J gene: TRBJ2-6
clone size: NA
V gene: TRBV3-1/TRBV3-2
D gene: TRBD2
CDR3 protein: CASSQVFTSVSTGANVLTF
CDR3 DNA: TGTGCCAGCAGCCAAGTTTTTACTAGCGTTTCCACTGGGGCCAACGTCCTGACTTTC

J gene: TRBJ1-1
clone size: NA
V gene: TRBV7-9
D gene: NA
CDR3 protein: CASSSSGGSTEAFF
CDR3 DNA: TGTGCCAGCAGCTCGAGCGGGGGGAGCACTGAAGCTTTCTTT

J gene: TRBJ1-1
clone size: few
V gene: TRBV2
D gene: NA
CDR3 protein: CARRLPPGTEAFF
CDR3 DNA: TGTGCCAGAAGGCTTCCCCCGGGGACTGAAGCTTTCTTT

J gene: TRBJ2-1
clone size: NA
V gene: TRBV27
D gene: TRBD2
CDR3 protein: CASSLSPTSGRYNNEQFF
CDR3 DNA: TGTGCCAGCAGTTTATCACCGACTAGCGGGAGATATAACAATGAGCAGTTCTTC

J gene: TRBJ2-2
clone size: NA
V gene: TRBV4-2
D gene: NA
CDR3 protein: CASSQELAGVRELFF
CDR3 DNA: TGTGCCAGCAGCCAAGAGTTAGCAGGGGTTAGGGAGCTGTTTTTT

J gene: TRBJ2-1
clone size: NA
V gene: TRBV2
D gene: TRBD2
CDR3 protein: CASSEWSGSAYNEQFF
CDR3 DNA: TGTGCCAGCAGTGAATGGAGCGGGAGTGCCTACAATGAGCAGTTCTTC

J gene: TRBJ2-5
clone size: NA
V gene: TRBV11-2
D gene: TRBD1
CDR3 protein: CASSPQRTGGSETQYF
CDR3 DNA: TGTGCCAGCAGCCCCCAAAGGACAGGGGGTTCGGAGACCCAGTACTTC

J gene: TRBJ2-3
clone size: NA
V gene: TRBV3-1/TRBV3-2
D gene: NA
CDR3 protein: CASSPGGHGTDTQYF
CDR3 DNA: TGTGCCAGCAGCCCTGGCGGGCATGGCACAGATACGCAGTATTTT

J gene: TRBJ1-5
clone size: NA
V gene: TRBV3-1/TRBV3-2
D gene: NA
CDR3 protein: CASSPIRGANQPQHF
CDR3 DNA: TGTGCCAGCAGCCCGATCAGGGGCGCCAATCAGCCCCAGCATTTT

J gene: TRBJ2-5
clone size: NA
V gene: TRBV11-2
D gene: NA
CDR3 protein: CASRPPPAGVYF
CDR3 DNA: TGTGCCAGCAGACCACCCCCAGCAGGGGTCTACTTC

J gene: TRBJ2-1
clone size: NA
V gene: TRBV7-8
D gene: NA
CDR3 protein: CASSSHDRGASYNEQFF
CDR3 DNA: TGTGCCAGCAGCTCACATGACCGAGGAGCCTCCTACAATGAGCAGTTCTTC

J gene: TRBJ2-1
clone size: NA
V gene: TRBV6-6
D gene: TRBD2
CDR3 protein: CASSYGLAGYNEQFF
CDR3 DNA: TGTGCCAGCAGTTACGGTCTAGCGGGTTACAATGAGCAGTTCTTC

J gene: TRBJ1-4
clone size: NA
V gene: TRBV30
D gene: NA
CDR3 protein: CAWADSATNEKLFF
CDR3 DNA: TGTGCCTGGGCCGACAGTGCAACTAATGAAAAACTGTTTTTT

J gene: TRBJ1-6
clone size: NA
V gene: TRBV5-6
D gene: NA
CDR3 protein: CASSLRWAANSPLHF
CDR3 DNA: TGTGCCAGCAGCCTTCGGTGGGCAGCCAATTCACCCCTCCACTTT

J gene: TRBJ2-7
clone size: NA
V gene: TRBV5-4
D gene: TRBD2
CDR3 protein: CASSLGPGGYEQYF
CDR3 DNA: TGTGCCAGCAGCCTCGGCCCGGGGGGCTACGAGCAGTACTTC

J gene: TRBJ1-5
clone size: few
V gene: TRBV11-2
D gene: TRBD1
CDR3 protein: CASSIQGAGPQHF
CDR3 DNA: TGTGCCAGCAGCATACAGGGGGCTGGGCCCCAGCATTTT

J gene: TRBJ2-1
clone size: NA
V gene: TRBV5-8
D gene: NA
CDR3 protein: CASSLGRGSNEQFF
CDR3 DNA: TGTGCCAGCAGCTTAGGTAGAGGGAGCAATGAGCAGTTCTTC

J gene: TRBJ1-6
clone size: NA
V gene: TRBV3-1/TRBV3-2
D gene: NA
CDR3 protein: CASSQKLSNSYNSPLHF
CDR3 DNA: TGTGCCAGCAGCCAAAAACTTAGTAACTCCTATAATTCACCCCTCCACTTT

J gene: TRBJ2-2
clone size: few
V gene: TRBV3-1/TRBV3-2
D gene: NA
CDR3 protein: CASSQIRDGELFF
CDR3 DNA: TGTGCCAGCAGCCAGATCAGGGACGGGGAGCTGTTTTTT

J gene: TRBJ1-6
clone size: NA
V gene: TRBV14
D gene: TRBD1
CDR3 protein: CASSKKETGARNSPLHF
CDR3 DNA: TGTGCCAGCAGCAAAAAGGAGACAGGGGCCCGTAATTCACCCCTCCACTTT

J gene: TRBJ2-2
clone size: medium-sized
V gene: TRBV5-4
D gene: TRBD1
CDR3 protein: CASSQGADTGELFF
CDR3 DNA: TGTGCCAGCAGTCAGGGGGCGGACACCGGGGAGCTGTTTTTT

J gene: TRBJ2-1
clone size: NA
V gene: TRBV4-1
D gene: TRBD2
CDR3 protein: CASSQVFEVSGAEQFF
CDR3 DNA: TGCGCCAGCAGCCAAGTTTTTGAGGTTAGCGGGGCCGAGCAGTTCTTC

J gene: TRBJ1-1
clone size: NA
V gene: TRBV13
D gene: NA
CDR3 protein: CASSLDRRNTEAFF
CDR3 DNA: TGTGCCAGCAGCTTAGACAGAAGGAACACTGAAGCTTTCTTT

J gene: TRBJ2-7
clone size: NA
V gene: TRBV18
D gene: TRBD1
CDR3 protein: CASSDNRGRNEQYF
CDR3 DNA: TGTGCCAGCTCAGACAACAGGGGGAGAAACGAGCAGTACTTC

J gene: TRBJ2-1
clone size: NA
V gene: TRBV6-1
D gene: TRBD2
CDR3 protein: CASSDRGGSSYNEQFF
CDR3 DNA: TGTGCCAGCAGTGACCGCGGGGGGAGCTCCTACAATGAGCAGTTCTTC

J gene: TRBJ2-1
clone size: NA
V gene: TRBV28
D gene: NA
CDR3 protein: CASSLAGLYNEQFF
CDR3 DNA: TGTGCCAGCAGTTTAGCAGGGCTCTACAATGAGCAGTTCTTC

J gene: TRBJ2-1
clone size: NA
V gene: TRBV3-1/TRBV3-2
D gene: NA
CDR3 protein: CASSPLPTRGLVEQFF
CDR3 DNA: TGTGCCAGCAGCCCCCTCCCGACCAGGGGTCTCGTTGAGCAGTTCTTC

J gene: TRBJ2-3
clone size: NA
V gene: TRBV2
D gene: TRBD2
CDR3 protein: CASSTQLALGTDTQYF
CDR3 DNA: TGTGCCAGCAGTACGCAACTAGCGCTGGGCACAGATACGCAGTATTTT

J gene: TRBJ2-7
clone size: NA
V gene: TRBV3-1/TRBV3-2
D gene: NA
CDR3 protein: CASSDTGTTYEQYF
CDR3 DNA: TGTGCCAGCAGCGACACCGGGACAACCTACGAGCAGTACTTC

J gene: TRBJ2-1
clone size: once
V gene: TRBV28
D gene: TRBD2
CDR3 protein: CASRGTSGYNEQFF
CDR3 DNA: TGTGCCAGCAGGGGGACTAGTGGCTACAATGAGCAGTTCTTC

J gene: TRBJ1-5
clone size: NA
V gene: TRBV20-1
D gene: NA
CDR3 protein: CSASPPGHYNQPQHF
CDR3 DNA: TGCAGTGCTAGTCCCCCAGGGCACTACAATCAGCCCCAGCATTTT

J gene: TRBJ2-1
clone size: NA
V gene: TRBV5-4
D gene: NA
CDR3 protein: CASSRGAVVGYNEQFF
CDR3 DNA: TGTGCCAGCAGCCGCGGGGCGGTCGTAGGGTACAATGAGCAGTTCTTC

J gene: TRBJ2-3
clone size: NA
V gene: TRBV10-1
D gene: NA
CDR3 protein: CASSGQRTGTDTQYF
CDR3 DNA: TGCGCCAGCAGTGGACAGAGAACGGGCACAGATACGCAGTATTTT

J gene: TRBJ2-7
clone size: few
V gene: TRBV6-5
D gene: TRBD2
CDR3 protein: CASSYFTSGYYEQYF
CDR3 DNA: TGTGCCAGCAGTTACTTCACTAGCGGGTACTACGAGCAGTACTTC

J gene: TRBJ2-2
clone size: NA
V gene: TRBV5-1
D gene: NA
CDR3 protein: CASSLFIDRLTGELFF
CDR3 DNA: TGCGCCAGCAGCCTCTTTATTGACCGACTCACCGGGGAGCTGTTTTTT

J gene: TRBJ2-1
clone size: NA
V gene: TRBV7-2
D gene: TRBD1
CDR3 protein: CASRLRGPYNEQFF
CDR3 DNA: TGTGCCAGCAGACTAAGGGGGCCCTACAATGAGCAGTTCTTC

J gene: TRBJ2-6
clone size: NA
V gene: TRBV3-1/TRBV3-2
D gene: NA
CDR3 protein: CASSLRGQRSGANVLTF
CDR3 DNA: TGTGCCAGCAGCCTCCGAGGACAGCGCTCTGGGGCCAACGTCCTGACTTTC